One sample yielded the 5 T cell receptor beta chains listed below, sequenced in a study of identical twins. MiXCR was run by TCRdb on the 5' RACE reads, yielding one entry per CDR3 protein. The data show hundreds of thousands of distinct CDR3 sequences, 15% to 20% seen once. This sample was also put to use in a study of T cells expressing NK-cell markers.

Sequencing was carried out using PBMCs. Source of these receptors: a woman younger than 30 in good health.

This clonotype occurred a few times. The chain links TRBV4-3 to TRBJ2-3, with 14 bases fitting TRBD2. This CDR3 spans 16 amino acids. CDR1 LGHNA and CDR2 YSLEER come from the germline V gene. V was clipped by 4 bases and J by 4 bases; unmatched bases: 4. The CDR3 protein is CASSLGTSGSSDTQYF. DNA for the CDR3: TGCGCCAGCAGCCTGGGGACTAGCGGGAGTTCAGATACGCAGTATTTT.

To note about this clonotype: Compared with germline, one end of the junction differs, possibly owing to a read error. The CDR3 spells CASSLLSDSPLHF. CDR3 nucleotide sequence: TGCGCCAGCAGCTTGTTGTCTGATTCGCCCCTCCACTTT. The rearrangement uses TRBV5-1 and TRBJ1-6; D gene unclear. In germline, CDR1 is SGHRS, CDR2 YFSETQ. The CDR3 extends over 13 amino acids. Full variable domain (remainder filled in from reference TRBV5-1 and TRBJ1-6): KAGVTQTPRYLIKTRGQQVTLSCSPISGHRSVSWYQQTPGQGLQFLFEYFSETQRNKGNFPGRFSGRQFSNSRSEMNVSTLELGDSALYLCASSLLSDSPLHFGNGTRLTVT.

This clonotype was picked up a small number of times. The CDR3 region is CSVGGAGYNEQFF. The CDR3 nucleotides are TGCAGCGTTGGGGGGGCGGGGTACAATGAGCAGTTCTTC. The chain joins TRBV29-1 to TRBJ2-1; D may correspond to TRBD1 or TRBD2 (6 bases each). Germline V gene data show CDR1 as SQVTM and CDR2 as ANQGSEA. Trimming removed 4 bases at V and 4 bases at J, with 11 bases between. The CDR3 sequence is 13 residues long.

The genes are TRBV15 and TRBJ2-4, with D possibly being TRBD1 or TRBD2 (5 bases each). This CDR3 is 17 amino acids long. Trimming cost V 0 bases and J 9 bases, with 21 bases left between them. CDR1 is LNHNV and CDR2 is YYDKDF in the germline V gene (reference sequence). The CDR3 DNA reads TGTGCCACCAGCAGAGATCGAGGGGCCTTACGGTTGGGCATTCAGTACTTC. It translates to CATSRDRGALRLGIQYF. The entire variable domain, with the rest obtained from reference TRBV15 and TRBJ2-4, is as follows: DAMVIQNPRYQVTQFGKPVTLSCSQTLNHNVMYWYQQKSSQAPKLLFHYYDKDFNNEADTPDNFQSRRPNTSFCFLDIRSPGLGDTAMYLCATSRDRGALRLGIQYFGAGTRLSVL.

This clonotype has only a few counts. The chain is built from TRBV5-1 and TRBJ2-6; perhaps TRBD1 as D (6 bases). Per germline, CDR1 SGHRS and CDR2 YFSETQ. The CDR3 spans 18 residues. V was pared by 4 bases and J by 0 bases, with 17 bases between. The DNA of the CDR3 is TGCGCCAGCAGCCCCCCGGGGACATTCAGCTCTGGGGCCAACGTCCTGACTTTC. It encodes CASSPPGTFSSGANVLTF.